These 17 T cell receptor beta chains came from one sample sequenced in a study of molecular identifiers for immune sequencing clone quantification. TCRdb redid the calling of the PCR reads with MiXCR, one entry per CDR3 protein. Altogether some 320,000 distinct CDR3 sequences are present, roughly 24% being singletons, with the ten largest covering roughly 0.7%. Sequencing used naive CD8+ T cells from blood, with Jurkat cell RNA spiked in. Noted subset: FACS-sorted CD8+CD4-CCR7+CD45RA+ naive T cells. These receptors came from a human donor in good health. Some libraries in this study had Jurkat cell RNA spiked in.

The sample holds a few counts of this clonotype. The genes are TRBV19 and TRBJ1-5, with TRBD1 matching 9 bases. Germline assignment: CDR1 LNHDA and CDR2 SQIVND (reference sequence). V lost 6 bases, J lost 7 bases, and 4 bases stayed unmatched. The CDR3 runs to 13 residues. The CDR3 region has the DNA TGTGCCAGTAGCCCGGACAGGGGCCAGCCCCAGCATTTT. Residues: CASSPDRGQPQHF.

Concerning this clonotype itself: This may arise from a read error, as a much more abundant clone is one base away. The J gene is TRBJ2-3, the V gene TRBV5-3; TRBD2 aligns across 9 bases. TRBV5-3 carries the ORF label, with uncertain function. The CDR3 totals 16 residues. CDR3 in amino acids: CASSLGLAGRSDTQYF. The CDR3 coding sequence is TGTGCCAGCAGCTTGGGGCTAGCGGGACGCTCAGATACGCAGTATTTT.

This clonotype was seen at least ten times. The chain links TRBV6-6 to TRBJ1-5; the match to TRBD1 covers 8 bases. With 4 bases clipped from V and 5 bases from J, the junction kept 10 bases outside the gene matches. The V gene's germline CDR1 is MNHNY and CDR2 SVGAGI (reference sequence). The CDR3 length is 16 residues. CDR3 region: CASSFRTGLPDQPQHF. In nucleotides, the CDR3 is TGTGCCAGCAGTTTTCGGACAGGGCTCCCAGATCAGCCCCAGCATTTT.

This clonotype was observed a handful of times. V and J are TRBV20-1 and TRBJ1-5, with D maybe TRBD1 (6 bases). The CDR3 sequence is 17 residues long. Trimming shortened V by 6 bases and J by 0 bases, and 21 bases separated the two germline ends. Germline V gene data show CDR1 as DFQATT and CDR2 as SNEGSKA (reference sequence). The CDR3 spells CSALDSGQIYSNQPQHF. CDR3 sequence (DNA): TGCAGTGCCCTAGATTCAGGACAGATTTATAGCAATCAGCCCCAGCATTTT.

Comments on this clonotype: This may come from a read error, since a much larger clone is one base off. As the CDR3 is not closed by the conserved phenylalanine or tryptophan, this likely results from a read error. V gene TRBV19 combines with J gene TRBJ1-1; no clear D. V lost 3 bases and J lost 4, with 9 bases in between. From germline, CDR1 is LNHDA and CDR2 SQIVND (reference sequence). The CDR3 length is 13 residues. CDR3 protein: CASSISWGTEAFI. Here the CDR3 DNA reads TGTGCCAGTAGTATCAGTTGGGGCACTGAAGCTTTCATT.

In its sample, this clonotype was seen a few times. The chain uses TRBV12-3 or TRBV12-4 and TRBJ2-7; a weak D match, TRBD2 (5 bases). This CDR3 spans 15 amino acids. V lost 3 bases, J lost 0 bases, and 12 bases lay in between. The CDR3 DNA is TGTGCCAGCAGTTTGGTGCTAGCACCCTCCTACGAGCAGTACTTC. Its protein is CASSLVLAPSYEQYF.

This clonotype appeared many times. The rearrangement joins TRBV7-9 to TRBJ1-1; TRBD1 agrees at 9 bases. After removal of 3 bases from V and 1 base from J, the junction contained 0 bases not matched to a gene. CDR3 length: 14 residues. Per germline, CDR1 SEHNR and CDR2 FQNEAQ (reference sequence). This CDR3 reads CASSLDRGNTEAFF. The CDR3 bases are TGTGCCAGCAGCTTGGACAGGGGGAACACTGAAGCTTTCTTT.

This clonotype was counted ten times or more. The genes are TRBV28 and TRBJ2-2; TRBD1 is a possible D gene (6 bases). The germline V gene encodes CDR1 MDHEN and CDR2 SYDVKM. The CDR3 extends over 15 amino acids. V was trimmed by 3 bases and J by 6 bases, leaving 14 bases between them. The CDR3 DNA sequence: TGTGCCAGCAGTTTCAGGGGACAAGTTGCCGGGGAGCTGTTTTTT. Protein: CASSFRGQVAGELFF.

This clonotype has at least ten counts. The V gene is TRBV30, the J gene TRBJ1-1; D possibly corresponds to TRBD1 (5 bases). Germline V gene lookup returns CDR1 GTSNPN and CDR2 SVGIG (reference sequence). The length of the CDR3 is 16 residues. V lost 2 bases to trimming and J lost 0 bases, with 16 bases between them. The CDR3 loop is CAWSKVGAELNTEAFF. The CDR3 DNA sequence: TGTGCCTGGAGTAAAGTTGGGGCAGAACTGAACACTGAAGCTTTCTTT.

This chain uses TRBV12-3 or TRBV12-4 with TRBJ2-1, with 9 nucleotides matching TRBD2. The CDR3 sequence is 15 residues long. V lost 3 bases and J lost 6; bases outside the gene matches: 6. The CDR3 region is CASSFYSGGPNEQFF. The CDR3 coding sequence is TGTGCCAGCAGTTTCTATAGCGGGGGACCCAATGAGCAGTTCTTC.

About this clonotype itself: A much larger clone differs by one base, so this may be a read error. The DNA for the CDR3 is TGTGCCAGCAGCCCAGACACCGGGGAGCCGTTTTTT. Residues: CASSPDTGEPFF. The chain recombines TRBV7-3 with TRBJ2-2, with a weak D call TRBD2 (5 bases). The CDR3 spans 12 residues. Per germline, CDR1 SGHTA and CDR2 FQGTGA. Supplemented by reference TRBV7-3 and TRBJ2-2, the full variable domain reads GAGVSQTPSNKVTEKGKYVELRCDPISGHTALYWYRQSLGQGPEFLIYFQGTGAADDSGLPNDRFFAVRPEGSVSTLKIQRTERGDSAVYLCASSPDTGEPFFGEGSRLTVL.

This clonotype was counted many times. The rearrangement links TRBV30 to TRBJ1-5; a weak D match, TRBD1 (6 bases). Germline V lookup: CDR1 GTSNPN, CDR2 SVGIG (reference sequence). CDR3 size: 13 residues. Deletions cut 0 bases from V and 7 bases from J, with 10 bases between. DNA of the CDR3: TGTGCCTGGAGTGTACAGGGTGGACAGCCCCAGCATTTT. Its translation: CAWSVQGGQPQHF.

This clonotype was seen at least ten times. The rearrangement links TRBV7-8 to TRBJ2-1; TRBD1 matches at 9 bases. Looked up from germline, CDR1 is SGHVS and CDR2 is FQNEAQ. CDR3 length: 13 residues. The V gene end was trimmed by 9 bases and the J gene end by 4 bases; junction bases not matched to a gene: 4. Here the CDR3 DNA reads TGTGCCAGTGGGGGACAGGGATACAATGAGCAGTTCTTC. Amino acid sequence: CASGGQGYNEQFF.

The CDR3 sequence is CASSSSGGVDTQYF. The CDR3 region has the DNA TGTGCCAGCAGCAGTAGCGGGGGGGTAGATACGCAGTATTTT. V gene TRBV3-1 combines with J gene TRBJ2-3; 11 positions agree with TRBD2. Germline lookup yields CDR1 LGHDT and CDR2 YNNKEL (reference sequence). V lost 5 bases and J lost 5; bases outside the gene matches: 3. The CDR3 runs 14 residues.

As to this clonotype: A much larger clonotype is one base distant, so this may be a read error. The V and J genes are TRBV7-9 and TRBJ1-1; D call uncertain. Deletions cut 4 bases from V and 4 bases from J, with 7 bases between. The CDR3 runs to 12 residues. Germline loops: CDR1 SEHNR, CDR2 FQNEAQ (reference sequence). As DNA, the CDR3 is TGTGCCAGCAGCTGGGTTGGCACTGAAGCTTTCTTT. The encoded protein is CASSWVGTEAFF.

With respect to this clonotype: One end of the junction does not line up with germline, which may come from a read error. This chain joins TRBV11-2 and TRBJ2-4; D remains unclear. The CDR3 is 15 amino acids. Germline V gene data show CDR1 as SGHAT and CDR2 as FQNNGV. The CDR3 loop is CASSLSDYSKNIQHF. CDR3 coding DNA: TGTGCCAGCAGCTTATCAGATTATAGCAAAAACATTCAGCACTTC.

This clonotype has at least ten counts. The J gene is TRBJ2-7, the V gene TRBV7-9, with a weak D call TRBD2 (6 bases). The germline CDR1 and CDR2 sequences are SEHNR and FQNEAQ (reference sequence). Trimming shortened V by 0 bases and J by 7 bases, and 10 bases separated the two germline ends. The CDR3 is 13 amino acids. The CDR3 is CASSLAGGWEQYF. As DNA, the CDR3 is TGTGCCAGCAGCTTAGCGGGAGGTTGGGAGCAGTACTTC.